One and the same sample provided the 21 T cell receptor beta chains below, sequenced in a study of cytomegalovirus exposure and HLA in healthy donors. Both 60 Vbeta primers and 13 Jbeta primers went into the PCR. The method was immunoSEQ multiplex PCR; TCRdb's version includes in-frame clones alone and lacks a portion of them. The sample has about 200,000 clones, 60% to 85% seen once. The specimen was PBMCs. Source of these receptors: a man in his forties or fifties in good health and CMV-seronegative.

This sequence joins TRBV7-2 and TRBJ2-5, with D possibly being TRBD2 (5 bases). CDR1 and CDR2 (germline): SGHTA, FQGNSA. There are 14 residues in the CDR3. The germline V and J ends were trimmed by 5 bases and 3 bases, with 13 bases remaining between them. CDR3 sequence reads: CASSEPTGKETQYF. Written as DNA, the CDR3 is TGTGCCAGCAGCGAACCGACGGGGAAAGAGACCCAGTACTTC.

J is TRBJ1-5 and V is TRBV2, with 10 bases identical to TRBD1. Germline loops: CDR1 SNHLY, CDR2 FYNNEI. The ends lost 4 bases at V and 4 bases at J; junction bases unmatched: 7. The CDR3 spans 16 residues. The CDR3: CASSGDRGTLNQPQHF. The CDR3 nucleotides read TGTGCCAGCAGTGGGGACAGGGGAACATTGAATCAGCCCCAGCATTTT.

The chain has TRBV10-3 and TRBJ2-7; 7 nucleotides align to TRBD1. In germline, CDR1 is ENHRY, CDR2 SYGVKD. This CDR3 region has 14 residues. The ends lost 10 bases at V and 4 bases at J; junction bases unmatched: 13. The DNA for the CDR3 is TGTGCCACCCGATACGACAGGGATGGTTACGAGCAGTACTTC. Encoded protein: CATRYDRDGYEQYF.

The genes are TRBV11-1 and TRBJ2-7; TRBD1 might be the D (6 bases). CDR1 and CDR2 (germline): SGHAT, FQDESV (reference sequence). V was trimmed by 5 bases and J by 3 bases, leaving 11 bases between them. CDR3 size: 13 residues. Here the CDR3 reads CASSTRGGYEQYF. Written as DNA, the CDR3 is TGTGCCAGCAGCACTAGAGGGGGCTACGAGCAGTACTTC.

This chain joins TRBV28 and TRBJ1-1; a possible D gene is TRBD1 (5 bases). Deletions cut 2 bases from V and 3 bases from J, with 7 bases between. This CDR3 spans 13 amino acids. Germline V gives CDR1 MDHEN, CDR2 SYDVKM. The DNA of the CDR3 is TGTGCCAGCAGTTTAGACAGTCACACTGAAGCTTTCTTT. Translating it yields CASSLDSHTEAFF.

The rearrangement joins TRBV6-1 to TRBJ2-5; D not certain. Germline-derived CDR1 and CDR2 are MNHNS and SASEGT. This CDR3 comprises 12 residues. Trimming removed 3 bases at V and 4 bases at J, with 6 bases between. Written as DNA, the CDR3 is TGTGCCAGCAGTGAGCAGCGAGAGACCCAGTACTTC. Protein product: CASSEQRETQYF.

CDR3 sequence (DNA): TGTGCCAGCAGTTCCTCCGGGACAGGGGGCACTGAAGCTTTCTTT. Translating gives CASSSSGTGGTEAFF. The gene calls are TRBV27 and TRBJ1-1; 11 bases agree with TRBD1. The germline gives CDR1 MNHEY, CDR2 SMNVEV (reference sequence). Losses at the gene ends were 4 bases for V and 4 bases for J; bases not matched to a gene: 5. The CDR3 covers 15 residues.

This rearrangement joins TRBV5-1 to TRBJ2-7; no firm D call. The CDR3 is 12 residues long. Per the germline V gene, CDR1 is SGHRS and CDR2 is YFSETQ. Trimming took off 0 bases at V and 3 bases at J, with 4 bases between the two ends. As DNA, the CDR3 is TGCGCCAGCAGCTTGGCAGACTACGAGCAGTACTTC. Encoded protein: CASSLADYEQYF.

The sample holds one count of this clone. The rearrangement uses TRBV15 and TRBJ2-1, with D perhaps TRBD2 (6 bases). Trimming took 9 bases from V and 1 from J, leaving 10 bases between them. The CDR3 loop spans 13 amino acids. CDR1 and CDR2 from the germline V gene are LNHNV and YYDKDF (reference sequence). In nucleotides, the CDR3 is TGTGCCACGCGGGAAGTATCCTACAATGAGCAGTTCTTC. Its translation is CATREVSYNEQFF. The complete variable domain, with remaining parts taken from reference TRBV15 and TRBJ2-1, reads DAMVIQNPRYQVTQFGKPVTLSCSQTLNHNVMYWYQQKSSQAPKLLFHYYDKDFNNEADTPDNFQSRRPNTSFCFLDIRSPGLGDTAMYLCATREVSYNEQFFGPGTRLTVL.

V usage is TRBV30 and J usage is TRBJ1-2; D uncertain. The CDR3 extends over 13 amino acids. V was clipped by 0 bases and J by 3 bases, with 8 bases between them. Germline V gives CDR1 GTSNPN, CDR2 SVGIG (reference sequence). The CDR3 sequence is CAWSVLTYYGYTF. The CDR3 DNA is TGTGCCTGGAGTGTACTAACTTACTATGGCTACACCTTC.

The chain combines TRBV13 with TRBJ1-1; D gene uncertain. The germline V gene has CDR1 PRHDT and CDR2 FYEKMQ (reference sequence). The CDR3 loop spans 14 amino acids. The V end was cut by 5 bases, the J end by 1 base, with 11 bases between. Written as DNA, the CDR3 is TGTGCCAGCAGCATGAGGGCAGAGAACACTGAAGCTTTCTTT. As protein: CASSMRAENTEAFF.

The CDR3 here is CASSPLASGTYNEQFF. The CDR3, as DNA: TGTGCCAGCAGTCCTCTGGCTAGCGGGACCTACAATGAGCAGTTCTTC. The J gene is TRBJ2-1, the V gene TRBV28; 9 positions match TRBD2. Germline-derived CDR1 and CDR2 are MDHEN and SYDVKM. This CDR3 has 16 amino acids. V trimming: 5 bases; J trimming: 2 bases; junction bases outside the gene matches: 7.

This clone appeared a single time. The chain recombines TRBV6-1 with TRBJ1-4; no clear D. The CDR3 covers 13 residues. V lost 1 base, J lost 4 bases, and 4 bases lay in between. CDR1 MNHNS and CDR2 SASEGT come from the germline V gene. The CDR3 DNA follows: TGTGCCAGCAGTGAAGTGCGTAATGAAAAACTGTTTTTT. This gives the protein CASSEVRNEKLFF.

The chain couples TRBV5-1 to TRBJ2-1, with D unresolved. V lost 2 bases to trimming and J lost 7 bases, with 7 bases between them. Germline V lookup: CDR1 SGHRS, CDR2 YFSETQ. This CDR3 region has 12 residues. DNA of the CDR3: TGCGCCAGCAGCTTTAGTAGAAATGAGCAGTTCTTC. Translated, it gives CASSFSRNEQFF.

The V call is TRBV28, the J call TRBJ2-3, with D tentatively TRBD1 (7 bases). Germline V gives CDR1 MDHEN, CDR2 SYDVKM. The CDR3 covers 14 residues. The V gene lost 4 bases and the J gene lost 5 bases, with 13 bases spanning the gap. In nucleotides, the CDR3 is TGTGCCAGCAGTTGGTCAGGGGGGTTAGATACGCAGTATTTT. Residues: CASSWSGGLDTQYF.

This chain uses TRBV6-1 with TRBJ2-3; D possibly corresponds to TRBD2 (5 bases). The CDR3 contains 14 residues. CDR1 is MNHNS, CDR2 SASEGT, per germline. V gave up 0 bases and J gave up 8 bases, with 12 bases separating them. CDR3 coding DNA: TGTGCCAGCAGTGAAGCTTCACCGAGCGGTACGCAGTATTTT. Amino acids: CASSEASPSGTQYF.

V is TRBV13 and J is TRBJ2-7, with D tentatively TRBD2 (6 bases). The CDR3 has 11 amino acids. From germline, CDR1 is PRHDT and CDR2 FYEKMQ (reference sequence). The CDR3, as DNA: TGTGAACCCGGGAGCTCCTACGAGCAGTACTTC. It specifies CEPGSSYEQYF.

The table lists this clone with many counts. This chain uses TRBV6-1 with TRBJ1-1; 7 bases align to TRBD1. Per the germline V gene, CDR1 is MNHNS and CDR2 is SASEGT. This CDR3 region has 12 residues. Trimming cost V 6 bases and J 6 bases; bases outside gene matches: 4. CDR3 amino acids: CASSPTGAEAFF. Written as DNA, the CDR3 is TGTGCCAGCAGCCCAACAGGGGCTGAAGCTTTCTTT.

The CDR3 sequence is CASSEPGGKNIQYF. For the CDR3, the DNA is TGTGCCAGCAGTGAACCGGGGGGCAAAAACATTCAGTACTTC. The rearrangement joins TRBV6-1 to TRBJ2-4; 7 bases map to TRBD2. The CDR3 has 14 amino acids. The germline CDR1 and CDR2 sequences are MNHNS and SASEGT. Trimming took 2 bases from V and 3 from J; bases not matched to a gene: 1.

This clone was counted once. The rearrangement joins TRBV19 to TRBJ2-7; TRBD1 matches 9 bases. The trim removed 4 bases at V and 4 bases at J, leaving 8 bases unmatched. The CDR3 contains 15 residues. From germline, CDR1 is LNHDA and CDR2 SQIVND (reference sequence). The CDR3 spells CASSTPGTGMYEQYF. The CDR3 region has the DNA TGTGCCAGTAGTACCCCCGGGACAGGGATGTACGAGCAGTACTTC.

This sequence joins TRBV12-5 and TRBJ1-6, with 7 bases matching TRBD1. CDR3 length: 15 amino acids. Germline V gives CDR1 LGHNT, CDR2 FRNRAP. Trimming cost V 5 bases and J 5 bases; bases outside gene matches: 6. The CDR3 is CASGLGTVDNSPLHF. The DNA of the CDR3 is TGTGCTAGTGGTCTAGGGACAGTAGATAATTCACCCCTCCACTTT.